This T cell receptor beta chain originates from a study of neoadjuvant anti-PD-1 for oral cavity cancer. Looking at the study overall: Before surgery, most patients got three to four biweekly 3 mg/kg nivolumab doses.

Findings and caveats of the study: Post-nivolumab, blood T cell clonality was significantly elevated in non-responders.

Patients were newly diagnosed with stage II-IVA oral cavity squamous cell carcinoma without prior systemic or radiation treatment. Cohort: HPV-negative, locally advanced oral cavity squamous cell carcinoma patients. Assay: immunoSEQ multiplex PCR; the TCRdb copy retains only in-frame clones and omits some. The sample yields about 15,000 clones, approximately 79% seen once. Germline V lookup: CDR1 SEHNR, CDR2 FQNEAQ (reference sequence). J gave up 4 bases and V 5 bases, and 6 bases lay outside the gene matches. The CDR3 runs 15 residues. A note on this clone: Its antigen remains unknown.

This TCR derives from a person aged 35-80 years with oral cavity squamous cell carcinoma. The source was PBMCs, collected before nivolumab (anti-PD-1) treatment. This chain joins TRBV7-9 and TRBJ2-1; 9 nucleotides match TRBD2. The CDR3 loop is CASSPSGLAYNEQFF. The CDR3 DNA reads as TGTGCCAGCAGCCCTTCGGGACTAGCTTACAATGAGCAGTTCTTC. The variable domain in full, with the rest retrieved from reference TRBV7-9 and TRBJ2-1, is DTGVSQNPRHKITKRGQNVTFRCDPISEHNRLYWYRQTLGQGPEFLTYFQNEAQLEKSRLLSDRFSAERPKGSFSTLEIQRTEQGDSAMYLCASSPSGLAYNEQFFGPGTRLTVL.